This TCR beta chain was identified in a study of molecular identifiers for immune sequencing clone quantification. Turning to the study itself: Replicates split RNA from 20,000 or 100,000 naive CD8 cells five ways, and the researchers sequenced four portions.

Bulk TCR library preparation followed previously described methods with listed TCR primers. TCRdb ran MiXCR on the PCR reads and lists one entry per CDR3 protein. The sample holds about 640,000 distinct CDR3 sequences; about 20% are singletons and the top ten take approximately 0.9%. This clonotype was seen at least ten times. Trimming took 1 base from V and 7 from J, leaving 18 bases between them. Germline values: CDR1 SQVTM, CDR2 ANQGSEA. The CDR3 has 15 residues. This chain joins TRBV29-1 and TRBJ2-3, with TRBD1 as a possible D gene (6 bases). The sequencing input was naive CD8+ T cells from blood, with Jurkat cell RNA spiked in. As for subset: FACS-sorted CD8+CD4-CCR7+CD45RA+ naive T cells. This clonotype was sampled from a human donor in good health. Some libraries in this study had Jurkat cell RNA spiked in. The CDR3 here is CSVEGGPLSENTQYF. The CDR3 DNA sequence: TGCAGCGTTGAAGGGGGGCCATTATCAGAAAATACGCAGTATTTT.